The 32 T cell receptor beta chains in this list originate from one sample, sequenced in a study of blood T cell repertoires in COVID-19. This table comes from immunoSEQ multiplex PCR, and its TCRdb copy is limited to in-frame clones, with some not included. The sample contains fewer than 350,000 clones, 80% to 90% of which appear only once. Material: peripheral blood. The receptors stem from a woman between 65 and 79 years old with COVID-19, enrolled during active disease.

The CDR3 DNA sequence: TGTGCCAGCAGCGCGGGTTTCAGCTCCTACAATGAGCAGTTCTTC. Translating it yields CASSAGFSSYNEQFF. The gene calls are TRBV7-9 and TRBJ2-1; the D gene is possibly TRBD2 (5 bases). Germline loops: CDR1 SEHNR, CDR2 FQNEAQ (reference sequence). Trimming stripped 5 bases from V and 0 bases from J, with 11 bases between. CDR3 length: 15 amino acids.

The count of this clone is one. The genes are TRBV7-9 and TRBJ2-7; a possible D gene is TRBD1 (5 bases). The CDR3 has 12 amino acids. Germline CDR1 reads SEHNR; CDR2 reads FQNEAQ (reference sequence). V was cut by 6 bases and J by 3 bases, with 9 bases left in between. CDR3 DNA: TGTGCCAGCAGGGCGACAGACTACGAGCAGTACTTC. Translated, it gives CASRATDYEQYF.

This chain links TRBV4-2 with TRBJ1-6, with D possibly TRBD1 on 6 matching bases. Between the trimmed V and J ends, which lost 0 bases and 10 bases, there was a span of 19 bases. CDR1 and CDR2 (germline): LGHNA, YNFKEQ. The CDR3 extends over 17 amino acids. CDR3 amino acids: CASSQDRTGRSGSPLHF. CDR3 bases: TGTGCCAGCAGCCAAGATAGAACAGGGAGAAGTGGATCACCCCTCCACTTT.

The chain employs TRBV12-3 or TRBV12-4 and TRBJ1-1, with D unresolved. The CDR3 is 12 residues long. V gave up 4 bases and J gave up 5 bases, with 8 bases separating them. The DNA for the CDR3 is TGTGCCAGCAGTTATATGAGGACTGAAGCTTTCTTT. This translates into CASSYMRTEAFF.

The chain is built from TRBV6-6 and TRBJ2-6; D remains unclear. V was pared by 2 bases and J by 4 bases, with 9 bases between. The length of the CDR3 is 15 residues. Germline assignment: CDR1 MNHNY and CDR2 SVGAGI (reference sequence). The CDR3: CASSYNLGGANVLTF. DNA for the CDR3: TGTGCCAGCAGTTACAACCTCGGGGGGGCCAACGTCCTGACTTTC.

The rearrangement joins TRBV9 to TRBJ2-5, with 7 bases fitting TRBD1. This CDR3 region has 13 residues. Looked up from germline, CDR1 is SGDLS and CDR2 is YYNGEE. With 3 bases clipped from V and 5 bases from J, the junction kept 4 bases outside the gene matches. The CDR3 sequence is CASSGTGVETQYF. CDR3 nucleotides: TGTGCCAGCAGCGGTACAGGGGTGGAGACCCAGTACTTC.

The chain has TRBV6-1 and TRBJ2-7; D possibly corresponds to TRBD2 (7 bases). Germline assignment: CDR1 MNHNS and CDR2 SASEGT. The CDR3 runs to 16 residues. Trimming took 2 bases from V and 2 from J, leaving 16 bases between them. Here the CDR3 DNA reads TGTGCCAGCAGTGAAAGGGGGGGGACCGACACCTACGAGCAGTACTTC. Residues: CASSERGGTDTYEQYF.

The chain joins TRBV13 to TRBJ1-4; 10 bases align to TRBD1. The CDR3 runs 15 residues. Germline-derived CDR1 and CDR2 are PRHDT and FYEKMQ (reference sequence). After removal of 4 bases from V and 7 bases from J, the junction contained 6 bases not matched to a gene. CDR3 sequence (DNA): TGTGCCAGCAGCTCGGGACAGGGGATGCGTGAAAAACTGTTTTTT. Its translation: CASSSGQGMREKLFF.

The chain joins TRBV5-8 to TRBJ1-2; D is undetermined. This CDR3 is 14 amino acids long. Deletions cut 1 base from V and 5 bases from J, with 12 bases between. The germline V gene has CDR1 SGHTS and CDR2 YDEGEE. The CDR3 DNA reads TGTGCCAGCAGCTTGTTACACCAGATTTATGGCTACACCTTC. It encodes CASSLLHQIYGYTF.

This chain uses TRBV5-1 with TRBJ2-2; 8 bases agree with TRBD1. Germline V gene lookup returns CDR1 SGHRS and CDR2 YFSETQ. Trimming took 10 bases from V and 5 from J; bases not matched to a gene: 10. The CDR3 sequence is 14 residues long. The CDR3 loop is CAGSTGEGTGELFF. The DNA for the CDR3 is TGCGCCGGGTCGACAGGGGAAGGGACCGGGGAGCTGTTTTTT.

J is TRBJ1-1 and V is TRBV18, with a possible D match to TRBD1 (5 bases). Trimming cost V 0 bases and J 3 bases, with 14 bases left between them. Germline assignment: CDR1 KGHSH and CDR2 LQKENI. There are 16 residues in the CDR3. CDR3 DNA sequence: TGTGCCAGCTCACCACCGATAGGGGTGGATTACACTGAAGCTTTCTTT. Translated: CASSPPIGVDYTEAFF.

The CDR3, as DNA: TGTGCCAGCAGTGCGGCGGACTACTCAAACATTCAGTACTTC. Protein product: CASSAADYSNIQYF. The rearrangement uses TRBV2 and TRBJ2-4, with D possibly TRBD2 on 6 matching bases. The CDR3 has 14 residues. Germline-derived CDR1 and CDR2 are SNHLY and FYNNEI. The V and J ends lost 4 bases and 6 bases respectively, with 13 bases between them.

The chain carries TRBV9 and TRBJ1-2; 8 bases are a match to TRBD1. The CDR3 has 14 amino acids. Per germline, CDR1 SGDLS and CDR2 YYNGEE. With 0 bases clipped from V and 4 bases from J, the junction kept 2 bases outside the gene matches. The DNA of the CDR3 is TGTGCCAGCAGCGTAGGGACAGGGCCCTATGGCTACACCTTC. Residues: CASSVGTGPYGYTF. Drawing the rest from reference TRBV9 and TRBJ1-2, the complete variable domain is DSGVTQTPKHLITATGQRVTLRCSPRSGDLSVYWYQQSLDQGLQFLIQYYNGEERAKGNILERFSAQQFPDLHSELNLSSLELGDSALYFCASSVGTGPYGYTFGSGTRLTVV.

The chain employs TRBV5-6 and TRBJ2-7; D remains unclear. The V end lost 4 bases, the J end lost 4 bases, and 6 bases lay between the germline ends. Germline assignment: CDR1 SGHDT and CDR2 YYEEEE. The CDR3 has 11 residues. The CDR3 loop is CASSAVYEQYF. The CDR3, as DNA: TGTGCCAGCAGCGCGGTTTACGAGCAGTACTTC.

To note about this clone: The junction differs from germline at one of its ends, possibly a read error. The chain combines TRBV6-1 with TRBJ1-1; D gene ambiguous. There are 12 residues in the CDR3. From germline, CDR1 is MNHNS and CDR2 SASEGT. The CDR3 region is CAVARMNTEAFF. CDR3 sequence (DNA): TGCGCCGTGGCGCGGATGAACACTGAAGCTTTCTTT.

The chain combines TRBV30 with TRBJ1-6; D is unresolved. The germline V gene has CDR1 GTSNPN and CDR2 SVGIG (reference sequence). The germline V and J ends were trimmed by 3 bases and 7 bases, with 13 bases remaining between them. The CDR3 totals 14 residues. The CDR3: CAWRDWEVNSPLHF. CDR3 nucleotide sequence: TGTGCCTGGAGGGACTGGGAGGTGAATTCACCCCTCCACTTT.

The V and J genes are TRBV27 and TRBJ2-7, with 9 positions matching TRBD1. Germline V gene data show CDR1 as MNHEY and CDR2 as SMNVEV (reference sequence). The V gene end was trimmed by 5 bases and the J gene end by 2 bases; junction bases not matched to a gene: 13. The CDR3 is 17 amino acids. The CDR3 loop reads CASSPNHPGQGTYEQYF. The CDR3 coding sequence is TGTGCCAGCAGTCCGAATCATCCGGGACAGGGTACCTACGAGCAGTACTTC.

This chain joins TRBV2 and TRBJ1-1; D is undetermined. CDR1 and CDR2 from the germline V gene are SNHLY and FYNNEI. V lost 5 bases and J 8 bases, leaving 15 bases between the germline ends. The CDR3 length is 13 residues. CDR3 sequence (DNA): TGTGCCAGCAGTTTGTCCATTGGCTTGGAAGCTTTCTTT. Translation: CASSLSIGLEAFF.

CDR3 sequence: CASSWMTSGTDTQYF. In DNA, the CDR3 is TGTGCCAGCAGCTGGATGACTAGCGGCACAGATACGCAGTATTTT. This rearrangement joins TRBV11-2 to TRBJ2-3; TRBD2 agrees at 8 bases. Germline-derived CDR1 and CDR2 are SGHAT and FQNNGV. The J segment lost 1 base and the V segment lost 4 bases, leaving 4 bases of the junction unmatched. The CDR3 loop spans 15 amino acids.

The gene calls are TRBV5-6 and TRBJ2-7; 10 nucleotides align to TRBD2. V was clipped by 0 bases and J by 11 bases; unmatched bases: 11. The CDR3 covers 15 residues. Germline assignment: CDR1 SGHDT and CDR2 YYEEEE. The CDR3 region has the DNA TGTGCCAGCAGCTTGGCGGCTAGCGGGGGACTCCGGGAGTACTTC. Amino acids: CASSLAASGGLREYF.

The chain recombines TRBV5-1 with TRBJ1-2; the D gene is possibly TRBD1 (6 bases). CDR1 SGHRS and CDR2 YFSETQ come from the germline V gene. V was pared by 5 bases and J by 8 bases, with 19 bases between. The length of the CDR3 is 14 residues. The CDR3 DNA reads as TGCGCCAGCAGTCTCAACCGGGACACCCGCGGCTACACCTTC. It translates to CASSLNRDTRGYTF.

This clone occurred a few times. The J gene is TRBJ2-7, the V gene TRBV3-1 (or the pseudogene TRBV3-2), with D possibly being TRBD1 (6 bases). With 0 bases removed from V and 9 bases from J, the gap between germline ends came to 21 bases. Germline CDR1 and CDR2: LGHDT and YNNKEL (reference sequence). The CDR3 is 16 residues long. Written as DNA, the CDR3 is TGTGCCAGCAGCCAAGACCTCCGGGACACCCTTCGGGTGCAGTACTTC. Translated, it gives CASSQDLRDTLRVQYF.

This chain uses TRBV7-9 with TRBJ2-7; D might be TRBD1 (6 bases). Germline V gives CDR1 SEHNR, CDR2 FQNEAQ (reference sequence). V dropped 10 bases and J dropped 2 bases, with 9 bases sitting between them. This CDR3 has 11 residues. CDR3 DNA: TGTGCCACCGGACAGCCCTACGAGCAGTACTTC. Translating gives CATGQPYEQYF.

This clone was found a few times. The chain couples TRBV6-5 to TRBJ1-4, with D possibly being TRBD1 (5 bases). V lost 3 bases and J lost 6, with 14 bases in between. The germline V gene has CDR1 MNHEY and CDR2 SVGAGI. This CDR3 has 15 residues. The CDR3, as DNA: TGTGCCAGCAGTTATGGAAGGGGAATCTATGAAAAACTGTTTTTT. Translation gives CASSYGRGIYEKLFF.

V and J are TRBV27 and TRBJ1-1, with 12 bases that match TRBD1. There are 14 residues in the CDR3. CDR1 is MNHEY and CDR2 is SMNVEV in the germline V gene (reference sequence). V lost 4 bases and J lost 7; bases outside the gene matches: 4. The CDR3 here is CASSWGQGAGEAFF. The CDR3 DNA reads as TGTGCCAGCAGTTGGGGACAGGGGGCTGGTGAAGCTTTCTTT.

The chain joins TRBV27 to TRBJ2-1; 7 bases map to TRBD2. This CDR3 contains 14 residues. V gave up 4 bases and J gave up 4 bases; unmatched junction bases: 4. CDR1 is MNHEY, CDR2 SMNVEV, per germline (reference sequence). As DNA, the CDR3 is TGTGCCAGCAGTTGGGGGGGGGTATACAATGAGCAGTTCTTC. It is translated as CASSWGGVYNEQFF.

This clone has more than one count but fewer than ten. The chain employs TRBV6-6 and TRBJ1-2, with 10 nucleotides matching TRBD1. The CDR3 has 14 amino acids. Germline CDR1 is MNHNY and CDR2 is SVGAGI (reference sequence). With V trimmed by 5 bases and J by 4 bases, 4 bases remained unmatched. CDR3 nucleotide sequence: TGTGCCAGCAGTCTCGGACAGGGGGGCTATGGCTACACCTTC. Its protein product is CASSLGQGGYGYTF.

The J gene is TRBJ2-2, the V gene TRBV5-1; D might be TRBD1 (5 bases). This CDR3 is built from 12 residues. V was cut by 2 bases and J by 6 bases, with 5 bases left in between. Germline V lookup: CDR1 SGHRS, CDR2 YFSETQ. The CDR3, as DNA: TGCGCCAGCAGCTTCAGGGCCGGGGAGCTGTTTTTT. Protein: CASSFRAGELFF. Filled out from reference TRBV5-1 and TRBJ2-2, the complete variable domain reads KAGVTQTPRYLIKTRGQQVTLSCSPISGHRSVSWYQQTPGQGLQFLFEYFSETQRNKGNFPGRFSGRQFSNSRSEMNVSTLELGDSALYLCASSFRAGELFFGEGSRLTVL.

The chain uses TRBV5-4 and TRBJ2-3; 10 bases are shared with TRBD2. CDR1 is SGHNT and CDR2 is YYREEE in the germline V gene (reference sequence). After removal of 0 bases from V and 5 bases from J, the junction contained 6 bases not matched to a gene. CDR3 size: 16 residues. CDR3 amino acids: CASSLERGGGIDTQYF. In DNA, the CDR3 is TGTGCCAGCAGCTTGGAGCGGGGGGGCGGAATAGATACGCAGTATTTT.

This chain uses TRBV15 with TRBJ2-5; 7 positions agree with TRBD2. Germline assignment: CDR1 LNHNV and CDR2 YYDKDF (reference sequence). CDR3 size: 15 residues. Trimming cost V 5 bases and J 2 bases; bases outside gene matches: 8. CDR3 loop: CATSGGVGPQETQYF. The CDR3 region has the DNA TGTGCCACCAGCGGGGGGGTAGGGCCTCAAGAGACCCAGTACTTC.

The V gene is TRBV28, the J gene TRBJ2-7; D remains ambiguous. This CDR3 is 12 amino acids long. With 4 bases removed from V and 0 bases from J, the gap between germline ends came to 4 bases. Looked up from germline, CDR1 is MDHEN and CDR2 is SYDVKM. The CDR3 nucleotides are TGTGCCAGCAGTTGGAGCTCCTACGAGCAGTACTTC. Translation: CASSWSSYEQYF. Full variable domain (remainder filled in from reference TRBV28 and TRBJ2-7): DVKVTQSSRYLVKRTGEKVFLECVQDMDHENMFWYRQDPGLGLRLIYFSYDVKMKEKGDIPEGYSVSREKKERFSLILESASTNQTSMYLCASSWSSYEQYFGPGTRLTVT.

The chain uses TRBV7-9 and TRBJ1-3, with TRBD1 matching 8 bases. J gave up 0 bases and V 6 bases, and 10 bases lay outside the gene matches. The germline gives CDR1 SEHNR, CDR2 FQNEAQ (reference sequence). The CDR3 loop spans 17 amino acids. The CDR3 DNA reads TGTGCCAGCAGACTCGCCCGGACAGGGAGCTCTGGAAACACCATATATTTT. Amino acid sequence: CASRLARTGSSGNTIYF.